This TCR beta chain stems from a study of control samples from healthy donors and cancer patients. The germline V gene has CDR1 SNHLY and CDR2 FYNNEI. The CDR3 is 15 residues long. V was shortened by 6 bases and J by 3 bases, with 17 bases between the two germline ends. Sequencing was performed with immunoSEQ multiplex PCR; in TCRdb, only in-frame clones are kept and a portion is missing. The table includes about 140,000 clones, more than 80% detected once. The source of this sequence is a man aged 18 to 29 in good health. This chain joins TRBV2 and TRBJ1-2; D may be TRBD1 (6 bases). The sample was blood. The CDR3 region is CASRETRTEYYGYTF. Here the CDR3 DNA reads TGTGCCAGCAGAGAAACCCGGACAGAATACTATGGCTACACCTTC.